In this sample, the clone carrying this T cell receptor (beta chain) turned up a few times. Its antigen remains unknown. The sample is drawn from a study of cytomegalovirus exposure and HLA in healthy donors. The V gene end was trimmed by 6 bases and the J gene end by 1 base; junction bases not matched to a gene: 7. CDR1 LNHDA and CDR2 SQIVND come from the germline V gene (reference sequence). CDR3 length: 15 residues. General observations from the study: CMV serostatus was the sole immune exposure information available. Reports showed the classifier diagnosing cytomegalovirus status with high specificity and sensitivity. Presence/absence analyses assumed roughly uniform sequencing depth across donors, which may not hold.

The PCR ran on 60 Vbeta and 13 Jbeta primers. TCRdb's copy holds only in-frame clones and misses some; the assay was immunoSEQ multiplex PCR. The sample holds roughly 130,000 clones, around 8.5% seen once. The chain has TRBV19 and TRBJ2-5; the match to TRBD1 covers 8 bases. Sample: PBMCs. The sequence was obtained from a man between 35 and 55 years old in good health and CMV-seronegative. The DNA for the CDR3 is TGTGCCAGTAGCCAGACAGGGGTCGGCCAAGAGACCCAGTACTTC. Amino acid sequence: CASSQTGVGQETQYF.